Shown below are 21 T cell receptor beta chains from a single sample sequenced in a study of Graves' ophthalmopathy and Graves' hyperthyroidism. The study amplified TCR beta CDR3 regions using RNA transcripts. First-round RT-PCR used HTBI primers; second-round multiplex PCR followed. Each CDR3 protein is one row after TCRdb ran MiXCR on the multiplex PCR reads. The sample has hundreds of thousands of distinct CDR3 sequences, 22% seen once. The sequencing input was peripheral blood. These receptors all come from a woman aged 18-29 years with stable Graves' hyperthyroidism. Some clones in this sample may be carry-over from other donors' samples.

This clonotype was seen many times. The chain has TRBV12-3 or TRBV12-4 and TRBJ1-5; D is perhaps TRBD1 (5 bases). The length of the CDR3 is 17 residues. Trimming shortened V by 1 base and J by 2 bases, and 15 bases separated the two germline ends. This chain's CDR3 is CASSLGTGLGGNQPQHF. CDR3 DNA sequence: TGTGCCAGCAGTTTAGGAACCGGGCTGGGGGGCAATCAGCCCCAGCATTTT.

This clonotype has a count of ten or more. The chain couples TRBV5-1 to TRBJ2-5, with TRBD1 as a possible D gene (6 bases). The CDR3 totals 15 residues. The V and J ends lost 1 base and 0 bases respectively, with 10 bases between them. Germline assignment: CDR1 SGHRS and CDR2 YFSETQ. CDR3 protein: CASSLTTGHQETQYF. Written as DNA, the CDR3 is TGCGCCAGCAGCTTGACGACAGGACACCAAGAGACCCAGTACTTC.

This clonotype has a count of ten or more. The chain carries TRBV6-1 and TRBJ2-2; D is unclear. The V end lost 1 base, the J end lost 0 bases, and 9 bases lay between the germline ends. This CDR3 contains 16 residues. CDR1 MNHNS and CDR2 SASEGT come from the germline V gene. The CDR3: CASSEGSGANTGELFF. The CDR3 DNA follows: TGTGCCAGCAGTGAAGGATCAGGCGCGAACACCGGGGAGCTGTTTTTT.

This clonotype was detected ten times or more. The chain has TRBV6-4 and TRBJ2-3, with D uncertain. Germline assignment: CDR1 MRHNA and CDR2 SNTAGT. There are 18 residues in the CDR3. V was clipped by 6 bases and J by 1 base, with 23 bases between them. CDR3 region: CASRHNDVYFLRTDTQYF. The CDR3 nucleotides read TGTGCCAGCAGGCACAATGACGTCTATTTCCTCCGCACAGATACGCAGTATTTT.

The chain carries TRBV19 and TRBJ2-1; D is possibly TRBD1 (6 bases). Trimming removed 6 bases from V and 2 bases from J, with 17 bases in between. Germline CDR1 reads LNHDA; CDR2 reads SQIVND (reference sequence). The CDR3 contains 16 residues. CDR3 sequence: CASRRKGERAYNEQFF. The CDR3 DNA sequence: TGTGCCAGTAGGAGAAAGGGGGAGAGGGCCTACAATGAGCAGTTCTTC. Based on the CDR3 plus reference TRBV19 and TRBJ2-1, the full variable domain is DGGITQSPKYLFRKEGQNVTLSCEQNLNHDAMYWYRQDPGQGLRLIYYSQIVNDFQKGDIAEGYSVSREKKESFPLTVTSAQKNPTAFYLCASRRKGERAYNEQFFGPGTRLTVL.

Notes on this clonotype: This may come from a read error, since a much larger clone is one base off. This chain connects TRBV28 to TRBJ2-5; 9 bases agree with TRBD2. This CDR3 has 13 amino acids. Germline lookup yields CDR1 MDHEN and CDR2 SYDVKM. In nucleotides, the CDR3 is TGTGCCGGCAGTTCACGACTAGCGGAGACCCTGTACTTC. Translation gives CAGSSRLAETLYF.

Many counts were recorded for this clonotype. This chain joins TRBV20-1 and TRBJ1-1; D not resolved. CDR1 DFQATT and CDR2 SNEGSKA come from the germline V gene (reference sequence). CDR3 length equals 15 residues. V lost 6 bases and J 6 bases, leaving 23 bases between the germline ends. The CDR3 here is CSASRALPYQAEAFF. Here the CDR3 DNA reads TGCAGTGCCTCAAGGGCACTACCATATCAGGCTGAAGCTTTCTTT.

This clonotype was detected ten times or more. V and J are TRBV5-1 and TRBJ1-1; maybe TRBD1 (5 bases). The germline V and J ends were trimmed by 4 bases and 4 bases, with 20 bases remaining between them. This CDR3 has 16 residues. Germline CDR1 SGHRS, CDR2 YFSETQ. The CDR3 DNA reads TGCGCCAGCAGCCCACTACCGGGCCTCGGGGGCACTGAAGCTTTCTTT. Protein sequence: CASSPLPGLGGTEAFF.

CDR3 in DNA: TGTGCCAGCTCTAGAGGACGCGGCGGTGCCCAAGAGACCCAGTACTTC. Translation gives CASSRGRGGAQETQYF. This chain joins TRBV18 and TRBJ2-5, with unresolved D. The germline gives CDR1 KGHSH, CDR2 LQKENI. The V end was cut by 6 bases, the J end by 1 base, with 18 bases between. The CDR3 is made up of 16 amino acids.

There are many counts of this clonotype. The CDR3 region has the DNA TGTGCCAGCAGCGCACCGGGGACTCAGTCGGTGGGGACCCAGTACTTC. This codes for CASSAPGTQSVGTQYF. V gene TRBV7-2 combines with J gene TRBJ2-5, with D perhaps matching TRBD2 (6 bases). Trimming stripped 5 bases from V and 7 bases from J, with 23 bases between. The CDR3 is made up of 16 amino acids. The germline CDR1 and CDR2 sequences are SGHTA and FQGNSA.

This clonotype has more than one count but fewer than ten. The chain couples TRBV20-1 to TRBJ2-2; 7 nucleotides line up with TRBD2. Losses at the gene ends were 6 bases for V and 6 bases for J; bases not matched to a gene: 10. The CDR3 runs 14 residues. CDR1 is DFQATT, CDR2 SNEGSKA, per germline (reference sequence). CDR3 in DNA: TGCAGTGCGCCAAGCGGGGTGGTCGCCGGGGAGCTGTTTTTT. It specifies CSAPSGVVAGELFF.

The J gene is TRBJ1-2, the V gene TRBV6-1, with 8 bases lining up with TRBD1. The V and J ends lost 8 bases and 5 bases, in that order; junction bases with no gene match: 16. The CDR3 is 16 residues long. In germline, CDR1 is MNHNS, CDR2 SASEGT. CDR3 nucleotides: TGTGCCAGCGGCTTTACTGCAGGGGGCGACGAATATGGCTACACCTTC. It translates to CASGFTAGGDEYGYTF.

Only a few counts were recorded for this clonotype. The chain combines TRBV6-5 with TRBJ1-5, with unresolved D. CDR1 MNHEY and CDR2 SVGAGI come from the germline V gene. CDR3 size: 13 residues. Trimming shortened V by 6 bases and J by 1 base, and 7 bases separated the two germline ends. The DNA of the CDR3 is TGTGCCAGCAGGTACACGAGCAATCAGCCCCAGCATTTT. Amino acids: CASRYTSNQPQHF.

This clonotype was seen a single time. CDR3 coding DNA: TGTGCCAGCAGTCACCCCGACAGCACCTACGAGCAGTACTTC. It yields the protein CASSHPDSTYEQYF. V usage is TRBV28 and J usage is TRBJ2-7; TRBD1 might be the D (5 bases). The CDR3 consists of 14 residues. Trimming removed 5 bases from V and 2 bases from J, with 13 bases in between. Germline V gene sequence: CDR1 MDHEN, CDR2 SYDVKM.

The DNA for the CDR3 is TGTGCCAGCAGCTTAATCGGGGGGGCGGAGTACGAGCAGTACTTC. Translation: CASSLIGGAEYEQYF. The V and J genes are TRBV11-3 and TRBJ2-7; 8 nucleotides line up with TRBD2. With 2 bases clipped from V and 4 bases from J, the junction kept 7 bases outside the gene matches. The CDR3 has 15 amino acids. CDR1 and CDR2 from the germline V gene are SGHNT and YENEEA. Combining the CDR3 with reference TRBV11-3 and TRBJ2-7 gives the whole variable domain EAGVVQSPRYKIIEKKQPVAFWCNPISGHNTLYWYLQNLGQGPELLIRYENEEAVDDSQLPKDRFSAERLKGVDSTLKIQPAELGDSAVYLCASSLIGGAEYEQYFGPGTRLTVT.

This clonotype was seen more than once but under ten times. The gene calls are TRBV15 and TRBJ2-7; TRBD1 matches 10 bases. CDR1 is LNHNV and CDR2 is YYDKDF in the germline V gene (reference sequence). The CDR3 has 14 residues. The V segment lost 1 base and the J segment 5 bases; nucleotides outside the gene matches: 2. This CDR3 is CATSRGQGANEQYF. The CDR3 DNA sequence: TGTGCCACCAGCAGAGGACAGGGGGCAAACGAGCAGTACTTC.

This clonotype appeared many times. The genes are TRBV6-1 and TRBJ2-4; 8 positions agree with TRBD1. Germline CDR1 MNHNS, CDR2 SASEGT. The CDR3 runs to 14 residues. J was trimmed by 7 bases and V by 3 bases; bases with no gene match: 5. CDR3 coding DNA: TGTGCCAGCAGTGATCGGACAGGGAGGAACATTCAGTACTTC. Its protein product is CASSDRTGRNIQYF.

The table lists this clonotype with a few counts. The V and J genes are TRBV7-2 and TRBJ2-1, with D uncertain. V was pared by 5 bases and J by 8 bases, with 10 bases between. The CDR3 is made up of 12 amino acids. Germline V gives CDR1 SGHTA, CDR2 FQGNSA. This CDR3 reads CASSPSIYEQFF. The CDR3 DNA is TGTGCCAGCAGCCCCTCCATATATGAGCAGTTCTTC.

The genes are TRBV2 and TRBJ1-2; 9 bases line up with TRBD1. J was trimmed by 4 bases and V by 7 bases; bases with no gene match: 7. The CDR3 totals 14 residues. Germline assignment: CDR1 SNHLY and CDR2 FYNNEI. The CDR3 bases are TGTGCCAGCAATACAGGGGGCGCGGTCTATGGCTACACCTTC. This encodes CASNTGGAVYGYTF.

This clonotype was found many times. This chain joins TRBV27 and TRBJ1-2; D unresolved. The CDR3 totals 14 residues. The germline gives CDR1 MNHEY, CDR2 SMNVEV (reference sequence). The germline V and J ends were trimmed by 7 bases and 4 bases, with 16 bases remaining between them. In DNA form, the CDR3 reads TGTGCCAGCACCGCCGGGAGAGGACCCTATGGCTACACCTTC. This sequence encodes CASTAGRGPYGYTF.

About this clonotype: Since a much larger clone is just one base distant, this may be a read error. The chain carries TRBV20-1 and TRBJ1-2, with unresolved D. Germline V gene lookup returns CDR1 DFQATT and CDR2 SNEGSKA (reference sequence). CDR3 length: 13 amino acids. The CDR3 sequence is CSAPPSDLNGHTF. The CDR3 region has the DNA TGCAGTGCTCCGCCCTCAGACCTAAATGGCCACACCTTC.